This is a list of T cell receptor beta chains from one sample in a study of T cell repertoires in cytomegalovirus infection. TCRdb processed the reads anew with MiXCR; each CDR3 protein has one entry. Of hundreds of thousands of distinct CDR3 sequences listed, 33% are singletons. For these TCRs, the target antigens are not known. The source material was cultured PBMCs, sampled from culture after CMV antigen stimulation. The receptors shown here come from a human donor in good health (CMV status not recorded). Some clones in this sample may be carry-over from other donors' samples. Each CDR3 is given without its conserved first and last residue.

j_call v_call cdr3_aa
TRBJ1-2 TRBV19 ASNPEANYGYT
TRBJ2-5 TRBV12-3/TRBV12-4 ASSRSGTSGRETQY
TRBJ2-7 TRBV6-1 ASSPGVGGYGVEQY
TRBJ1-1 TRBV4-2 ASCEGGVDTEAF
TRBJ2-7 TRBV6-1 ASKQHSNPGQGAYEQY
TRBJ2-1 TRBV7-2 ASSLQGTSYNEQF
TRBJ1-2 TRBV27 ASSSARDRANYGYT
TRBJ2-7 TRBV7-2 ASSRWDSWGEQY
TRBJ2-3 TRBV7-2 ASSLVASGGWAGADTQY
TRBJ2-1 TRBV20-1 SAPGPSGSYNEQF
TRBJ1-5 TRBV20-1 SARDQRTFYQPQH
TRBJ2-7 TRBV7-2 ASSSYPGGANYEQY
TRBJ2-4 TRBV20-1 SARDIRMTTGENIQY
TRBJ2-2 TRBV7-2 ASSRYTGELF
TRBJ2-1 TRBV2 ASGADEQF
TRBJ2-5 TRBV6-5 ASSYGGGGRETQY
TRBJ2-1 TRBV27 ASARGGYANEQF
TRBJ2-5 TRBV7-2 ASSSFTVQETQY
TRBJ2-5 TRBV7-2 ASSLGSIQETQY
TRBJ1-5 TRBV24-1 ARAGRKCSNQPQH
TRBJ2-1 TRBV15 ATSPRGGGPGNEQF
TRBJ2-1 TRBV7-8 ASSPRGGSHEQF
TRBJ2-3 TRBV3-1 ASSRLLAGGRTYTQY
TRBJ2-7 TRBV20-1 SARDLERGEQY
TRBJ2-7 TRBV7-8 ASSLGRAGGPSYEQY
TRBJ2-7 TRBV2 ASTPDGSYEQY
TRBJ1-2 TRBV12-3/TRBV12-4 ASSPRARPTVSYGYT
TRBJ1-1 TRBV6-2/TRBV6-3 ASSYSADRGGLAVNTEAF
TRBJ2-1 TRBV19 ASSSSGTANNEQF
TRBJ1-5 TRBV6-1 ASSEARQGDQPQH
TRBJ1-3 TRBV6-5 ASSFRHGLSGNTIY
TRBJ2-2 TRBV3-1 ASAQVGSGELF
TRBJ1-2 TRBV28 ASSAGRVRAPGRYT
TRBJ1-1 TRBV7-9 ASSLGYRGRVTWNTEAF
TRBJ1-4 TRBV25-1 ASSDFQGDEKLF
TRBJ2-5 TRBV4-1 ASSLTGTSGEETQY
TRBJ2-7 TRBV27 ASSSRAGKRYEQY
TRBJ2-2 TRBV6-1 ASSESGRTTGELF
TRBJ1-1 TRBV7-9 ASRSGQPEAF
TRBJ1-2 TRBV29-1 SVERQAGGYT
TRBJ2-7 TRBV28 ASSSTGGAEYEQY
TRBJ1-1 TRBV7-9 ASRGDSKAF
TRBJ2-3 TRBV7-2 ASSVGVGGFTDTQY
TRBJ1-6 TRBV28 ASRGWDNSPLH
TRBJ1-5 TRBV20-1 SARQGGGSGEPQH
TRBJ2-1 TRBV19 ASSIGATSGNYNEQF
TRBJ2-7 TRBV30 AWSVQGSYEQY
TRBJ1-6 TRBV5-3 ASSPIGVRDSPLH
TRBJ1-2 TRBV19 ASRPTGNNNYGYT
TRBJ2-7 TRBV10-3 AISETGSSYEQY